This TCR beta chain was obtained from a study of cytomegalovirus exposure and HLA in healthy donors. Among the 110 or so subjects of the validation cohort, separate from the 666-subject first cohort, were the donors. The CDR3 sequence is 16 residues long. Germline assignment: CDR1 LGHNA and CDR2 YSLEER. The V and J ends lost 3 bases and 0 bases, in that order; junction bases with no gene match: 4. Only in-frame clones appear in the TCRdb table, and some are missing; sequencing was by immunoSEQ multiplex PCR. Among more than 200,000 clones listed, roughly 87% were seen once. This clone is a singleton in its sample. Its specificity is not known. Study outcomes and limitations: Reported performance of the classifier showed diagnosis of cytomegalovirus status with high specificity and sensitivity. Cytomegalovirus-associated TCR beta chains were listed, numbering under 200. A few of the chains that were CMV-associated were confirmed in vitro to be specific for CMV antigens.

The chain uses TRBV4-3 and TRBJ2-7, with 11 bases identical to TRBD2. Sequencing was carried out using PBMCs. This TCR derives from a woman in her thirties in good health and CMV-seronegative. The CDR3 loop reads CASSQATSGSSYEQYF. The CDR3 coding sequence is TGCGCCAGCAGCCAGGCCACTAGCGGGAGCTCCTACGAGCAGTACTTC.